The clone carrying this T cell receptor (beta chain) was counted once. Its antigen is not known. V lost 2 bases and J 0 bases, leaving 7 bases between the germline ends. CDR1 is KGHDR, CDR2 SFDVKD, per germline. CDR3 length equals 15 residues. These data belong to a study of T cell responses to AZD1222 COVID-19 vaccine. Whole-study results and caveats: The donors showed a predominance of white British ancestry and of females, with possible underestimation of clonal diversity. Targeting of unmutated variant regions was reportedly seen in nearly half of spike-specific TCRs. Baseline seropositives among AZD1222 recipients totaled only five to seven.

Sequencing used immunoSEQ multiplex PCR; TCRdb keeps in-frame clones, though not all of them. The sample carries some 150,000 clones, 85% to 90% recorded once. This chain links TRBV24-1 with TRBJ1-3; possible D gene TRBD1, 5 bases. This sample comprised peripheral blood, obtained on day 0 of AZD1222 vaccination. This clonotype was sampled from an adult in good health. The chain's CDR3 is CATSDSRDSGNTIYF. CDR3 in DNA: TGTGCCACCAGTGATTCCAGGGACTCTGGAAACACCATATATTTT.